The 30 T cell receptor beta chains presented below share a single source sample, sequenced in a study of cytomegalovirus exposure and HLA in healthy donors. PCR amplification relied on 60 Vbeta primers (plus 13 Jbeta primers). Repertoires were generated with immunoSEQ multiplex PCR, while TCRdb's copy carries only in-frame clones and drops some. The sample consists of 150,000 to 200,000 clones, about 75% of them appearing once. Source material: PBMCs. The receptor set was obtained from a man in his fifties in good health and CMV-seropositive.

The chain uses TRBV13 and TRBJ1-2; maybe TRBD1 (6 bases). From germline, CDR1 is PRHDT and CDR2 FYEKMQ (reference sequence). This CDR3 is 14 amino acids long. Trimming took off 7 bases at V and 3 bases at J, with 15 bases between the two ends. The CDR3 bases are TGTGCCAGCAAGAGGGGGAGTACAGACTATGGCTACACCTTC. Its translation: CASKRGSTDYGYTF.

CDR3 region: CASSPRTSRNTEAFF. The CDR3, as DNA: TGTGCCAGCAGCCCCAGGACATCCCGGAACACTGAAGCTTTCTTT. This rearrangement joins TRBV5-8 to TRBJ1-1; D perhaps matches TRBD1 (5 bases). Germline assignment: CDR1 SGHTS and CDR2 YDEGEE. V was cut by 4 bases and J by 1 base, with 14 bases left in between. CDR3 length equals 15 residues.

This clone occurred once. The chain uses TRBV28 and TRBJ1-4; 9 bases are a match to TRBD1. V lost 4 bases to trimming and J lost 8 bases; unmatched junction nucleotides: 8. The CDR3 has 15 residues. Germline loops: CDR1 MDHEN, CDR2 SYDVKM. Here the CDR3 DNA reads TGTGCCAGCAGTTCATCGGGACAGGGTGGAGAAAAACTGTTTTTT. Its protein product is CASSSSGQGGEKLFF.

This chain uses TRBV5-1 with TRBJ1-1; D remains unclear. CDR1 is SGHRS and CDR2 is YFSETQ in the germline V gene. The CDR3 contains 17 residues. V was clipped by 0 bases and J by 4 bases, with 19 bases between them. CDR3 sequence: CASSLGSARRPGTEAFF. CDR3 sequence (DNA): TGCGCCAGCAGCTTGGGGTCGGCTCGAAGACCAGGCACTGAAGCTTTCTTT.

This chain links TRBV13 with TRBJ2-7, with 9 bases lining up with TRBD1. The CDR3 totals 15 residues. Germline V gene sequence: CDR1 PRHDT, CDR2 FYEKMQ (reference sequence). Trimming took 4 bases from V and 1 from J; bases not matched to a gene: 5. The CDR3 reads CASSSSGTGSYEQYF. The CDR3 bases are TGTGCCAGCAGCTCTTCCGGGACAGGGTCCTACGAGCAGTACTTC.

The rearrangement joins TRBV7-9 to TRBJ2-5; D is possibly TRBD2 (5 bases). Between the trimmed V and J ends, which lost 5 bases and 5 bases, there was a span of 18 bases. The CDR3 is 15 amino acids. Germline V gene lookup returns CDR1 SEHNR and CDR2 FQNEAQ (reference sequence). Here the CDR3 reads CASSEGLQLSETQYF. DNA for the CDR3: TGTGCCAGCAGCGAGGGTTTGCAACTTTCCGAGACCCAGTACTTC.

V is TRBV30 and J is TRBJ1-1; D ambiguous. The CDR3 spans 13 residues. Germline assignment: CDR1 GTSNPN and CDR2 SVGIG (reference sequence). The V and J ends lost 1 base and 5 bases respectively, with 11 bases between them. Here the CDR3 DNA reads TGTGCCTGGAGTGGCACGGGTTGGACTGAAGCTTTCTTT. This translates into CAWSGTGWTEAFF.

The chain joins TRBV2 to TRBJ1-2, with D uncertain. Between the trimmed V and J ends, which lost 7 bases and 7 bases, there was a span of 22 bases. The CDR3 runs to 15 residues. Germline CDR1 and CDR2: SNHLY and FYNNEI. The CDR3 spells CASTEAPPVTSGYTF. The CDR3 nucleotides are TGTGCCAGCACCGAAGCCCCCCCAGTCACTAGTGGCTACACCTTC.

The V and J genes are TRBV28 and TRBJ1-4, with unresolved D. The germline V gene has CDR1 MDHEN and CDR2 SYDVKM. The germline V and J ends were trimmed by 5 bases and 7 bases, with 11 bases remaining between them. The CDR3 is 13 amino acids. DNA for the CDR3: TGTGCCAGCAGTATTCCACGGGGTGAAAAACTGTTTTTT. This codes for CASSIPRGEKLFF.

The chain carries TRBV5-1 and TRBJ2-5; D unresolved. The germline gives CDR1 SGHRS, CDR2 YFSETQ. The ends were cut back, 0 bases at V and 4 bases at J, with 7 bases in the middle. The CDR3 is made up of 13 amino acids. Here the CDR3 DNA reads TGCGCCAGCAGCTTGGACCTGAGAGAGACCCAGTACTTC. Translation: CASSLDLRETQYF.

The V and J genes are TRBV28 and TRBJ2-2; TRBD1 agrees at 8 bases. This CDR3 has 15 amino acids. The junction had 10 bases not matched to a gene; V was cut back by 6 bases and J by 7 bases. The germline V gene encodes CDR1 MDHEN and CDR2 SYDVKM. CDR3 DNA: TGTGCCAGCAGACCATCGGACAGGGTGGACGGGGAGCTGTTTTTT. This codes for CASRPSDRVDGELFF.

This clone showed up just once. The rearrangement uses TRBV7-8 and TRBJ2-7, with TRBD1 identical over 8 bases. V trimming: 5 bases; J trimming: 5 bases; junction bases outside the gene matches: 11. This CDR3 spans 15 amino acids. Germline V gene lookup returns CDR1 SGHVS and CDR2 FQNEAQ. The CDR3 region is CASSRMQGASHEQYV. In DNA form, the CDR3 reads TGTGCCAGCAGCCGAATGCAGGGGGCGAGCCACGAGCAGTACGTC.

V gene TRBV29-1 combines with J gene TRBJ2-3; 8 bases map to TRBD1. The CDR3 consists of 13 residues. The germline gives CDR1 SQVTM, CDR2 ANQGSEA. Trimming took 8 bases from V and 6 from J; bases not matched to a gene: 10. The CDR3 sequence is CSSGQGPKDTQYF. The CDR3 DNA follows: TGCAGCTCAGGACAGGGCCCAAAGGATACGCAGTATTTT.

The V call is TRBV6-5, the J call TRBJ2-2; D might be TRBD1 (5 bases). The CDR3 is 16 amino acids. V was trimmed by 0 bases and J by 8 bases, leaving 16 bases between them. The germline CDR1 and CDR2 sequences are MNHEY and SVGAGI. The CDR3 DNA reads as TGTGCCAGCAGTTACTCGGGGCTAGGGCTTGGGGGGGAGCTGTTTTTT. The encoded protein is CASSYSGLGLGGELFF.

V and J are TRBV19 and TRBJ2-4; 10 bases fit TRBD1. Germline V gene lookup returns CDR1 LNHDA and CDR2 SQIVND (reference sequence). CDR3 length: 18 residues. J was trimmed by 2 bases and V by 6 bases; bases with no gene match: 13. CDR3 sequence: CASSPGKGTGAPKNIQYF. As DNA, the CDR3 is TGTGCCAGTAGCCCGGGGAAAGGGACAGGGGCTCCCAAAAACATTCAGTACTTC.

The chain is built from TRBV11-2 and TRBJ2-7, with 7 bases lining up with TRBD2. Losses at the gene ends were 5 bases for V and 2 bases for J; bases not matched to a gene: 12. The CDR3 spans 16 residues. Germline CDR1 and CDR2: SGHAT and FQNNGV. CDR3 amino acids: CASSALWGGLTYEQYF. CDR3 sequence (DNA): TGTGCCAGCAGCGCTCTCTGGGGGGGGTTAACCTACGAGCAGTACTTC.

The V and J genes are TRBV7-6 and TRBJ2-2, with D possibly TRBD2 on 5 matching bases. This CDR3 is 13 amino acids long. The V end lost 5 bases, the J end lost 3 bases, and 7 bases lay between the germline ends. Germline CDR1 and CDR2: SGHVS and FNYEAQ. The DNA for the CDR3 is TGTGCCAGCAGCGGGAGACACACCGGGGAGCTGTTTTTT. Its translation is CASSGRHTGELFF.

The chain combines TRBV19 with TRBJ1-2; 8 bases match TRBD1. The CDR3 is 14 residues long. Germline V gene data show CDR1 as LNHDA and CDR2 as SQIVND (reference sequence). V lost 6 bases and J lost 8; bases outside the gene matches: 11. In DNA form, the CDR3 reads TGTGCCAGTAGCACTCTCAGGGGGCGACGGGGCTACACCTTC. It yields the protein CASSTLRGRRGYTF.

CDR3 sequence: CASRTGGGGQPQHF. The CDR3 nucleotides read TGTGCCAGCAGAACAGGGGGAGGCGGTCAGCCCCAGCATTTT. The chain carries TRBV6-6 and TRBJ1-5; 8 bases map to TRBD1. CDR3 size: 14 residues. Germline V gene lookup returns CDR1 MNHNY and CDR2 SVGAGI (reference sequence). V lost 6 bases and J lost 6; bases outside the gene matches: 7.

The V call is TRBV19, the J call TRBJ2-1, with 8 bases matching TRBD2. Germline-derived CDR1 and CDR2 are LNHDA and SQIVND (reference sequence). CDR3 size: 15 residues. Trimming cost V 7 bases and J 7 bases; bases outside gene matches: 12. The CDR3 DNA is TGTGCCAGTATAGGGGCGGGGGGCTTCGAGAATGAGCAGTTCTTC. Protein sequence: CASIGAGGFENEQFF.

The gene calls are TRBV28 and TRBJ1-6; maybe TRBD1 (5 bases). V lost 6 bases, J lost 7 bases, and 13 bases lay in between. The length of the CDR3 is 14 residues. Per the germline V gene, CDR1 is MDHEN and CDR2 is SYDVKM. CDR3 region: CASRGALGNSPLHF. CDR3 nucleotide sequence: TGTGCCAGCAGAGGGGCCCTGGGGAATTCACCCCTCCACTTT.

This chain joins TRBV9 and TRBJ2-7; TRBD1 agrees at 7 bases. Trimming removed 4 bases from V and 2 bases from J; junction bases left unmatched: 12. The CDR3 runs 16 residues. Germline assignment: CDR1 SGDLS and CDR2 YYNGEE. In DNA form, the CDR3 reads TGTGCCAGCAGCACAAGGGACAGTCAGAGAACCTACGAGCAGTACTTC. Protein: CASSTRDSQRTYEQYF.

The gene calls are TRBV28 and TRBJ1-5, with D perhaps matching TRBD1 (6 bases). V gave up 8 bases and J gave up 6 bases, with 20 bases separating them. The CDR3 spans 15 residues. Germline values: CDR1 MDHEN, CDR2 SYDVKM. The CDR3 nucleotides read TGTGCCAGCGGGGGGGCGGCCCAGGTTGGTCAGCCCCAGCATTTT. Amino acids: CASGGAAQVGQPQHF.

This clone was seen just once. V usage is TRBV28 and J usage is TRBJ2-4, with D perhaps TRBD2 (5 bases). Germline-derived CDR1 and CDR2 are MDHEN and SYDVKM. The CDR3 runs 16 residues. V lost 5 bases to trimming and J lost 0 bases, with 14 bases between them. The CDR3, as DNA: TGTGCCAGCAGTCCAGCTGGAGGCGGAGCCAAAAACATTCAGTACTTC. This translates into CASSPAGGGAKNIQYF.

The gene calls are TRBV5-4 and TRBJ1-2, with 8 nucleotides matching TRBD1. The V gene end was trimmed by 2 bases and the J gene end by 6 bases; junction bases not matched to a gene: 6. Germline assignment: CDR1 SGHNT and CDR2 YYREEE (reference sequence). This CDR3 contains 14 residues. The CDR3 nucleotides read TGTGCCAGCAGCTTCGGCCAGGGGGCGAATGGCTACACCTTC. This encodes CASSFGQGANGYTF.

This chain joins TRBV19 and TRBJ1-1; TRBD1 agrees at 7 bases. V gave up 9 bases and J gave up 4 bases; unmatched junction bases: 11. Per the germline V gene, CDR1 is LNHDA and CDR2 is SQIVND (reference sequence). This CDR3 has 14 residues. For the CDR3, the DNA is TGTGCCAGCCCGGGACAGAGACCGACCACTGAAGCTTTCTTT. As protein: CASPGQRPTTEAFF.

Note on this clone: This CDR3 fails to terminate in the conserved phenylalanine or tryptophan, so it likely reflects a read error. This chain joins TRBV4-2 and TRBJ1-2; D is possibly TRBD1 (6 bases). Trimming cost V 1 base and J 2 bases, with 11 bases left between them. Looked up from germline, CDR1 is LGHNA and CDR2 is YNFKEQ. The CDR3 has 15 amino acids. The CDR3 region is CASSQAGVANYGYTL. DNA of the CDR3: TGTGCCAGCAGCCAAGCAGGGGTCGCGAACTATGGCTACACCCTC.

The rearrangement uses TRBV5-1 and TRBJ2-5, with D possibly matching TRBD1 (6 bases). This CDR3 spans 16 amino acids. Germline V gene sequence: CDR1 SGHRS, CDR2 YFSETQ. Trimming removed 0 bases from V and 7 bases from J, with 19 bases in between. The CDR3 protein is CASSLVSDRSSGTQYF. CDR3 nucleotides: TGCGCCAGCAGCTTGGTTTCGGACAGATCCTCGGGGACCCAGTACTTC.

The CDR3 DNA sequence: TGCGCCAGCAGCTTGGACAGCTGGACTGAAGCTTTCTTT. This translates into CASSLDSWTEAFF. The J gene is TRBJ1-1, the V gene TRBV5-1; D unresolved. Trimming pared 0 bases from V and 5 bases from J, leaving 8 bases between. This CDR3 is 13 amino acids long. Germline V gene lookup returns CDR1 SGHRS and CDR2 YFSETQ.

The chain employs TRBV11-2 and TRBJ1-5; D remains unclear. There are 15 residues in the CDR3. The germline CDR1 and CDR2 sequences are SGHAT and FQNNGV. Trimming took off 1 base at V and 2 bases at J, with 9 bases between the two ends. CDR3 nucleotide sequence: TGTGCCAGCAGCTTAGCCGGCGGTGGCAATCAGCCCCAGCATTTT. The encoded protein is CASSLAGGGNQPQHF. Filled out from reference TRBV11-2 and TRBJ1-5, the complete variable domain reads EAGVAQSPRYKIIEKRQSVAFWCNPISGHATLYWYQQILGQGPKLLIQFQNNGVVDDSQLPKDRFSAERLKGVDSTLKIQPAKLEDSAVYLCASSLAGGGNQPQHFGDGTRLSIL.